These 24 T cell receptor beta chains originate from one sample sequenced in a study of cytomegalovirus exposure and HLA in healthy donors. PCR employed 60 Vbeta and 13 Jbeta primers. The protocol was immunoSEQ multiplex PCR, while the TCRdb copy is restricted to in-frame clones and leaves out a portion. This table holds fewer than 100,000 clones, less than 70% found once. The source material was PBMCs. The source is a female donor in good health and CMV-seronegative.

The rearrangement links TRBV5-1 to TRBJ1-1; TRBD1 might be the D (6 bases). CDR1 is SGHRS, CDR2 YFSETQ, per germline. The CDR3 runs 16 residues. V gave up 0 bases and J gave up 0 bases, with 12 bases separating them. CDR3 DNA: TGCGCCAGCAGCTTGGAGGACAGACCGGTGAACACTGAAGCTTTCTTT. This sequence encodes CASSLEDRPVNTEAFF.

The chain employs TRBV29-1 and TRBJ1-2, with D possibly TRBD1 on 6 matching bases. The CDR3 sequence is 13 residues long. The V and J ends lost 5 bases and 2 bases respectively, with 12 bases between them. Per the germline V gene, CDR1 is SQVTM and CDR2 is ANQGSEA. CDR3 in DNA: TGCAGCGTTACACAGGGAGAAAACTATGGCTACACCTTC. It specifies CSVTQGENYGYTF.

This chain uses TRBV7-2 with TRBJ2-2; D uncertain. This CDR3 has 14 residues. Trimming pared 3 bases from V and 1 base from J, leaving 6 bases between. Looked up from germline, CDR1 is SGHTA and CDR2 is FQGNSA. The CDR3 region is CASSLRQNTGELFF. CDR3 nucleotides: TGTGCCAGCAGCTTGCGACAGAACACCGGGGAGCTGTTTTTT. The full variable domain, rest sourced from reference TRBV7-2 and TRBJ2-2, is GAGVSQSPSNKVTEKGKDVELRCDPISGHTALYWYRQSLGQGLEFLIYFQGNSAPDKSGLPSDRFSAERTGGSVSTLTIQRTQQEDSAVYLCASSLRQNTGELFFGEGSRLTVL.

The chain combines TRBV5-1 with TRBJ1-4, with 10 bases matching TRBD1. V dropped 3 bases and J dropped 7; count of bases not matched to a gene: 12. This CDR3 comprises 17 residues. Germline-derived CDR1 and CDR2 are SGHRS and YFSETQ. The CDR3 sequence is CASSSGTGVLKGEKLFF. Written as DNA, the CDR3 is TGCGCCAGCAGCTCCGGGACAGGGGTTTTGAAGGGTGAAAAACTGTTTTTT.

The V call is TRBV5-4, the J call TRBJ2-2, with 8 bases aligning to TRBD2. Looked up from germline, CDR1 is SGHNT and CDR2 is YYREEE (reference sequence). The CDR3 has 16 amino acids. Germline trimming cut 4 bases from V and 4 bases from J; bases unmatched to any gene: 9. The CDR3 reads CASSPKGRGATGELFF. The CDR3 nucleotides are TGTGCCAGCAGCCCCAAGGGGCGGGGGGCCACCGGGGAGCTGTTTTTT.

The rearrangement links TRBV7-8 to TRBJ2-3, with 8 positions matching TRBD2. Trimming cost V 1 base and J 1 base; bases outside gene matches: 4. The CDR3 runs to 16 residues. The germline CDR1 and CDR2 sequences are SGHVS and FQNEAQ. CDR3 nucleotide sequence: TGTGCCAGCAGCTTAGGCGGGGGGAGGGGCACAGATACGCAGTATTTT. Amino acid sequence: CASSLGGGRGTDTQYF.

This chain joins TRBV11-2 and TRBJ1-1, with D uncertain. Between the trimmed V and J ends, which lost 2 bases and 4 bases, there was a span of 5 bases. The CDR3 is made up of 12 amino acids. Germline V gene data show CDR1 as SGHAT and CDR2 as FQNNGV. The chain's CDR3 is CASSLTGTEAFF. CDR3 nucleotides: TGTGCCAGCAGCTTAACTGGCACTGAAGCTTTCTTT. Full variable domain (missing parts from reference TRBV11-2 and TRBJ1-1): EAGVAQSPRYKIIEKRQSVAFWCNPISGHATLYWYQQILGQGPKLLIQFQNNGVVDDSQLPKDRFSAERLKGVDSTLKIQPAKLEDSAVYLCASSLTGTEAFFGQGTRLTVV.

This clone was counted only a few times. The chain recombines TRBV7-8 with TRBJ2-3, with TRBD1 matching over 9 bases. After removal of 5 bases from V and 2 bases from J, the junction contained 5 bases not matched to a gene. The CDR3 length is 15 residues. CDR1 is SGHVS, CDR2 FQNEAQ, per germline. CDR3 coding DNA: TGTGCCAGCAGCCGCGGGACAGGGTACACAGATACGCAGTATTTT. Translating it yields CASSRGTGYTDTQYF.

The chain is built from TRBV7-6 and TRBJ2-7; maybe TRBD2 (5 bases). Between the trimmed V and J ends, which lost 3 bases and 5 bases, there was a span of 14 bases. The CDR3 consists of 14 residues. Germline V lookup: CDR1 SGHVS, CDR2 FNYEAQ. The CDR3 nucleotides are TGTGCCAGCAGCTTCACGAGCGGTCCTGACGAGCAGTACTTC. Amino acid sequence: CASSFTSGPDEQYF.

The chain is built from TRBV7-6 and TRBJ2-2; D is unclear. The CDR3 has 16 residues. Trimming shortened V by 6 bases and J by 1 base, and 15 bases separated the two germline ends. Germline CDR1 SGHVS, CDR2 FNYEAQ. CDR3 protein: CASSSLITLNTGELFF. CDR3 coding DNA: TGTGCCAGCAGTTCCCTCATTACTTTGAACACCGGGGAGCTGTTTTTT.

The rearrangement links TRBV7-6 to TRBJ1-1; 10 bases map to TRBD1. V lost 5 bases and J lost 4; bases outside the gene matches: 4. The CDR3 spans 14 residues. Germline V lookup: CDR1 SGHVS, CDR2 FNYEAQ. The CDR3: CASSPGTGVTEAFF. The CDR3 nucleotides read TGTGCCAGCAGCCCCGGGACAGGGGTCACTGAAGCTTTCTTT.

The J gene is TRBJ2-5, the V gene TRBV19; 8 bases are shared with TRBD2. Judging by the DNA end, TRBJ2-7 fits better; the J call may be wrong. Germline CDR1 LNHDA, CDR2 SQIVND (reference sequence). This CDR3 is built from 16 residues. DNA for the CDR3: TGTGCCAGTAGTATTGGTCTAGCGGGCTATACCTACGAGCAGTACTTC. Protein product: CASSIGLAGYTYEQYF.

The chain recombines TRBV7-9 with TRBJ1-1, with a possible D match to TRBD1 (5 bases). Per germline, CDR1 SEHNR and CDR2 FQNEAQ (reference sequence). Trimming stripped 7 bases from V and 3 bases from J, with 24 bases between. CDR3 length equals 17 residues. The CDR3 coding sequence is TGTGCCAGCACCCTTGGAGGGGCGAAGACCTCCTACACTGAAGCTTTCTTT. Translated, it gives CASTLGGAKTSYTEAFF. Full variable domain (rest looked up from reference TRBV7-9 and TRBJ1-1): DTGVSQNPRHKITKRGQNVTFRCDPISEHNRLYWYRQTLGQGPEFLTYFQNEAQLEKSRLLSDRFSAERPKGSFSTLEIQRTEQGDSAMYLCASTLGGAKTSYTEAFFGQGTRLTVV.

The chain uses TRBV5-1 and TRBJ2-7, with TRBD2 matching over 12 bases. Per germline, CDR1 SGHRS and CDR2 YFSETQ. V lost 2 bases, J lost 3 bases, and 9 bases stayed unmatched. The length of the CDR3 is 17 residues. CDR3 sequence reads: CASSFRLAGEKFYEQYF. CDR3 DNA sequence: TGCGCCAGCAGCTTCAGACTAGCGGGAGAGAAGTTCTACGAGCAGTACTTC.

This chain connects TRBV4-1 to TRBJ2-3; 8 nucleotides agree with TRBD2. The CDR3 contains 16 residues. Trimming at V came to 3 bases and at J to 3 bases, leaving 8 bases not matched to a gene. The germline gives CDR1 MGHRA, CDR2 YSYEKL. The DNA of the CDR3 is TGCGCCAGCAGCCAGACGGCGGGAGGATGGACAGATACGCAGTATTTT. Encoded protein: CASSQTAGGWTDTQYF.

The rearrangement uses TRBV13 and TRBJ2-7; 10 nucleotides align to TRBD1. CDR3 length equals 14 residues. Germline CDR1 reads PRHDT; CDR2 reads FYEKMQ (reference sequence). V shed 4 bases, J shed 4 bases, and the junction held 4 bases outside the gene matches. The CDR3 region is CASSSGQGPYEQYF. In nucleotides, the CDR3 is TGTGCCAGCAGCTCGGGACAGGGGCCATACGAGCAGTACTTC.

The chain uses TRBV6-4 and TRBJ2-2; perhaps TRBD2 as D (5 bases). Trimming pared 2 bases from V and 6 bases from J, leaving 7 bases between. Per germline, CDR1 MRHNA and CDR2 SNTAGT. CDR3 size: 13 residues. CDR3 sequence reads: CASSDRESGELFF. CDR3 sequence (DNA): TGTGCCAGCAGTGACAGGGAGTCCGGGGAGCTGTTTTTT.

The V and J genes are TRBV29-1 and TRBJ1-1; 8 bases line up with TRBD1. The CDR3 totals 12 residues. Per the germline V gene, CDR1 is SQVTM and CDR2 is ANQGSEA. The V gene end was trimmed by 7 bases and the J gene end by 6 bases; junction bases not matched to a gene: 7. The CDR3 is CSADRGGAEAFF. In DNA form, the CDR3 reads TGCAGCGCCGACAGGGGTGGCGCTGAAGCTTTCTTT.

The table lists this clone with a few counts. This chain links TRBV6-6 with TRBJ2-1; 10 bases map to TRBD1. CDR3 length: 13 residues. The germline V gene encodes CDR1 MNHNY and CDR2 SVGAGI (reference sequence). With V trimmed by 4 bases and J by 8 bases, 2 bases remained unmatched. The CDR3 sequence is CASSSTGGDEQFF. CDR3 coding DNA: TGTGCCAGCAGTTCGACAGGGGGCGATGAGCAGTTCTTC.

The genes are TRBV25-1 and TRBJ2-7; 7 bases align to TRBD2. The CDR3 covers 13 residues. Germline V CDR1 and CDR2: MGHDK, SYGVNS. V gave up 2 bases and J gave up 9 bases; unmatched junction bases: 7. The CDR3 coding sequence is TGTGCCAGCAGTGAAGGGGCGGGAGCGGCGCAGTACTTC. Translating it yields CASSEGAGAAQYF.

This sequence joins TRBV27 and TRBJ2-7, with D maybe TRBD2 (6 bases). Germline V gene lookup returns CDR1 MNHEY and CDR2 SMNVEV (reference sequence). The CDR3 loop spans 16 amino acids. V lost 5 bases, J lost 1 base, and 18 bases lay in between. The CDR3 DNA follows: TGTGCCAGCAGTCCCCTCGACGCGGGACTGTCCTACGAGCAGTACTTC. It codes for CASSPLDAGLSYEQYF.

This clone was seen more than once but under ten times. V is TRBV9 and J is TRBJ2-1, with 7 bases fitting TRBD2. Per germline, CDR1 SGDLS and CDR2 YYNGEE. The CDR3 sequence is 16 residues long. V lost 0 bases, J lost 2 bases, and 5 bases stayed unmatched. The CDR3 sequence: CASSVEASGPYNEQFF. Written as DNA, the CDR3 is TGTGCCAGCAGCGTAGAGGCTAGCGGCCCCTACAATGAGCAGTTCTTC.

The V call is TRBV19, the J call TRBJ2-7; 8 positions agree with TRBD1. This CDR3 comprises 13 residues. Germline V gene lookup returns CDR1 LNHDA and CDR2 SQIVND (reference sequence). Trimming removed 10 bases from V and 2 bases from J; junction bases left unmatched: 7. The CDR3 DNA is TGTGCCACCAGTGGACAGGGACCCTACGAGCAGTACTTC. This gives the protein CATSGQGPYEQYF. Complete variable domain (other parts from reference TRBV19 and TRBJ2-7): DGGITQSPKYLFRKEGQNVTLSCEQNLNHDAMYWYRQDPGQGLRLIYYSQIVNDFQKGDIAEGYSVSREKKESFPLTVTSAQKNPTAFYLCATSGQGPYEQYFGPGTRLTVT.

The chain couples TRBV27 to TRBJ1-4; D gene ambiguous. CDR3 length equals 14 residues. V lost 7 bases, J lost 3 bases, and 12 bases lay in between. Germline CDR1 and CDR2: MNHEY and SMNVEV (reference sequence). The CDR3 coding sequence is TGTGCCAGCAAACTGGAGGGAGCTAATGAAAAACTGTTTTTT. This gives the protein CASKLEGANEKLFF.